This record covers a single T cell receptor beta chain. The antigen is unknown. The data were taken from a study of OX40 agonist ivuxolimab in advanced cancers. Between the trimmed V and J ends, which lost 5 bases and 1 base, there was a span of 17 bases. CDR3 length equals 17 residues. Per germline, CDR1 SNHLY and CDR2 FYNNEI. This table comes from immunoSEQ multiplex PCR, and its TCRdb copy is limited to in-frame clones, with some not included. The top ten clones hold 1.2% of a sample with some 54,000 clones, just under 85% of them seen once. General observations from the study: Average numbers of expanded clones were greater in CD8+ T cells than in CD4+.

The V gene is TRBV2, the J gene TRBJ2-2; D gene uncertain. This TCR was sampled from an adult with an advanced solid tumor such as melanoma, head and neck, liver or kidney cancer. Sequenced here: CD4+ or CD8+ T cells sorted from blood, sampled in a trial of the OX40 agonist ivuxolimab. For the CDR3, the DNA is TGTGCCAGCAGTAAAAGGTACACACTCGAGAACACCGGGGAGCTGTTTTTT. This sequence encodes CASSKRYTLENTGELFF. Filled out from reference TRBV2 and TRBJ2-2, the complete variable domain reads EPEVTQTPSHQVTQMGQEVILRCVPISNHLYFYWYRQILGQKVEFLVSFYNNEISEKSEIFDDQFSVERPDGSNFTLKIRSTKLEDSAMYFCASSKRYTLENTGELFFGEGSRLTVL.